These 5 T cell receptor beta chains share one sample of origin, sequenced in a study of cytomegalovirus exposure and HLA in healthy donors (TCRdb year 2017). The method behind the library was the immunoSEQ multiplex PCR assay. For the multiplex PCR, a mixture combining 60 forward primers for TCR Vbeta segments and 13 reverse primers for TCR Jbeta segments was used. What TCRdb holds here is the immuneACCESS table cut down to in-frame rearrangements. Part of the clones is not present; checked against another copy, under half of the missing clones reflect an unresolved V gene, and the others are unexplained. The sample includes 150,000 or so clones, with around 67% observed a single time. The top ten hold around 4.5% of the sample. The sequenced sample was PBMCs. Receptor source: a man aged 18 to 29 in good health and CMV-seropositive.

The genes are TRBV4-1 and TRBJ1-4, with TRBD1 as a possible D gene (6 bases). CDR1 is MGHRA, CDR2 YSYEKL, per germline. Trimming took 2 bases from V and 14 from J, leaving 12 bases between them. The CDR3 consists of 12 residues. CDR3 residues: CASSQTPDRLFF. The CDR3 bases are TGCGCCAGCAGCCAAACCCCTGACAGGCTGTTTTTT.

The chain links TRBV5-1 to TRBJ1-6; TRBD1 matches at 9 bases. This CDR3 contains 15 residues. V lost 0 bases, J lost 10 bases, and 5 bases stayed unmatched. CDR1 is SGHRS, CDR2 YFSETQ, per germline. CDR3: CASSLGGQGGSPLHF. The CDR3 region has the DNA TGCGCCAGCAGCTTGGGGGGACAGGGAGGATCACCCCTCCACTTT.

The V and J genes are TRBV7-2 and TRBJ2-7, with D tentatively TRBD2 (6 bases). In germline, CDR1 is SGHTA, CDR2 FQGNSA. V lost 0 bases and J lost 3, with 6 bases in between. The CDR3 sequence is 13 residues long. The CDR3 spells CASSLAGGYEQYF. CDR3 bases: TGTGCCAGCAGCTTAGCGGGGGGCTACGAGCAGTACTTC. Variable domain in full (rest from reference TRBV7-2 and TRBJ2-7): GAGVSQSPSNKVTEKGKDVELRCDPISGHTALYWYRQSLGQGLEFLIYFQGNSAPDKSGLPSDRFSAERTGGSVSTLTIQRTQQEDSAVYLCASSLAGGYEQYFGPGTRLTVT.

This chain joins TRBV27 and TRBJ2-7, with TRBD2 matching over 7 bases. In germline, CDR1 is MNHEY, CDR2 SMNVEV (reference sequence). J was trimmed by 6 bases and V by 0 bases; bases with no gene match: 14. The CDR3 sequence is 17 residues long. The CDR3 coding sequence is TGTGCCAGCAGTTTATCCTGGGGTCCGGCGGGAGACCGCGAGCAGTACTTC. Translated: CASSLSWGPAGDREQYF.

The V and J genes are TRBV28 and TRBJ2-1; D might be TRBD2 (6 bases). Per the germline V gene, CDR1 is MDHEN and CDR2 is SYDVKM. This CDR3 contains 14 residues. V was shortened by 7 bases and J by 0 bases, with 10 bases between the two germline ends. CDR3 amino acids: CASTPGGSYNEQFF. In DNA, the CDR3 is TGTGCCAGCACCCCCGGGGGCTCCTACAATGAGCAGTTCTTC.